The 31 T cell receptor beta chains below were found in one sample sequenced in a study of blood T cell repertoires in COVID-19. Measured with immunoSEQ multiplex PCR; TCRdb has only the in-frame clones, and not every one. This sample yields 250,000 to 300,000 clones, of which about 85% are seen a single time; approximately 4% belongs to the top ten. Sequencing was done on a sample of peripheral blood. These receptors were obtained from a man between 18 and 29 years old with active or convalescent COVID-19.

V usage is TRBV29-1 and J usage is TRBJ1-2; weak D call: TRBD1 (5 bases). The CDR3 is 14 amino acids. Per germline, CDR1 SQVTM and CDR2 ANQGSEA. Trimming took off 4 bases at V and 4 bases at J, with 16 bases between the two ends. The CDR3: CSVVPGGGGYGYTF. The CDR3 DNA follows: TGCAGCGTTGTCCCAGGTGGGGGAGGCTATGGCTACACCTTC.

The chain combines TRBV18 with TRBJ1-2; 7 nucleotides line up with TRBD1. CDR1 and CDR2 (germline): KGHSH, LQKENI. V trimming: 5 bases; J trimming: 3 bases; junction bases outside the gene matches: 0. CDR3 length: 12 amino acids. CDR3 sequence: CASSTGDYGYTF. CDR3 nucleotide sequence: TGTGCCAGCTCAACAGGGGACTATGGCTACACCTTC. Filled out from reference TRBV18 and TRBJ1-2, the complete variable domain reads NAGVMQNPRHLVRRRGQEARLRCSPMKGHSHVYWYRQLPEEGLKFMVYLQKENIIDESGMPKERFSAEFPKEGPSILRIQQVVRGDSAAYFCASSTGDYGYTFGSGTRLTVV.

The J gene is TRBJ1-5, the V gene TRBV2; weak D call: TRBD1 (5 bases). V lost 6 bases, J lost 7 bases, and 13 bases lay in between. The germline V gene has CDR1 SNHLY and CDR2 FYNNEI. The CDR3 length is 13 residues. The CDR3 sequence: CASRPGPRQPQHF. The CDR3 DNA sequence: TGTGCCAGCAGACCAGGGCCCCGGCAGCCCCAGCATTTT.

The chain is built from TRBV5-1 and TRBJ2-1; 11 bases are a match to TRBD2. V dropped 0 bases and J dropped 4; count of bases not matched to a gene: 3. From germline, CDR1 is SGHRS and CDR2 YFSETQ. This CDR3 is built from 16 residues. DNA for the CDR3: TGCGCCAGCAGCTTGGGACTAGCGGGGCAATACAATGAGCAGTTCTTC. Amino acids: CASSLGLAGQYNEQFF.

V is TRBV5-6 and J is TRBJ1-2, with D tentatively TRBD1 (5 bases). The V end lost 3 bases, the J end lost 6 bases, and 12 bases lay between the germline ends. The CDR3 runs 13 residues. The germline V gene has CDR1 SGHDT and CDR2 YYEEEE. CDR3 coding DNA: TGTGCCAGCAGCTACGCCCAGGGTGATGGCTACACCTTC. It is translated as CASSYAQGDGYTF.

The CDR3 protein is CASSIRDRGYFMNTGELFF. DNA for the CDR3: TGTGCCAGCAGCATCCGGGACAGGGGTTATTTTATGAACACCGGGGAGCTGTTTTTT. The V and J genes are TRBV21-1 and TRBJ2-2; TRBD1 reflects the table's D call only, with no check against the DNA. TRBV21-1 is termed a pseudogene. The CDR3 is 19 amino acids.

The V and J genes are TRBV7-9 and TRBJ2-5; a possible D gene is TRBD2 (5 bases). Per germline, CDR1 SEHNR and CDR2 FQNEAQ (reference sequence). The CDR3 is 14 residues long. Between the trimmed V and J ends, which lost 5 bases and 7 bases, there was a span of 17 bases. CDR3 nucleotide sequence: TGTGCCAGCAGCCCGATTGAGGGAATTTGGACCCAGTACTTC. As protein: CASSPIEGIWTQYF.

The genes are TRBV2 and TRBJ2-4, with TRBD1 identical over 11 bases. CDR3 size: 13 residues. The V segment lost 6 bases and the J segment 9 bases; nucleotides outside the gene matches: 4. CDR1 and CDR2 (germline): SNHLY, FYNNEI. The CDR3, as DNA: TGTGCCAGCAGACCCGGGACAGGGGGCATTCAGTACTTC. As protein: CASRPGTGGIQYF.

The chain has TRBV6-5 and TRBJ1-1; a possible D gene is TRBD1 (5 bases). Germline CDR1 and CDR2: MNHEY and SVGAGI. This CDR3 spans 12 amino acids. V was pared by 10 bases and J by 6 bases, with 15 bases between. This CDR3 is CATRTGGPEAFF. CDR3 nucleotides: TGTGCCACCCGGACGGGGGGACCTGAAGCTTTCTTT.

V usage is TRBV28 and J usage is TRBJ1-6; D is ambiguous. The V gene lost 7 bases and the J gene lost 8 bases, with 9 bases spanning the gap. The CDR3 length is 12 residues. Germline values: CDR1 MDHEN, CDR2 SYDVKM. The CDR3 region has the DNA TGTGCCAGCACCGCGAGAGATTCACCCCTCCACTTT. It yields the protein CASTARDSPLHF.

V gene TRBV29-1 combines with J gene TRBJ1-4; D uncertain. Trimming took off 4 bases at V and 5 bases at J, with 11 bases between the two ends. The CDR3 consists of 13 residues. Germline V gene sequence: CDR1 SQVTM, CDR2 ANQGSEA. CDR3 DNA: TGCAGCGTTGCCCGGGGTACAAATGAAAAACTGTTTTTT. Amino acid sequence: CSVARGTNEKLFF.

The chain combines TRBV27 with TRBJ1-2; a possible D gene is TRBD1 (5 bases). Germline values: CDR1 MNHEY, CDR2 SMNVEV (reference sequence). This CDR3 has 16 amino acids. Trimming removed 2 bases from V and 6 bases from J, with 19 bases in between. CDR3 in DNA: TGTGCCAGCAGTTTAATGGCTGGGGGGATAAGAGATGGCTACACCTTC. Its protein product is CASSLMAGGIRDGYTF.

The chain is built from TRBV5-1 and TRBJ2-5, with no clear D. This CDR3 has 14 residues. Trimming stripped 6 bases from V and 1 base from J, with 13 bases between. Germline V gene sequence: CDR1 SGHRS, CDR2 YFSETQ. This CDR3 is CASTAWAVQETQYF. CDR3 nucleotides: TGCGCCAGCACAGCATGGGCAGTCCAAGAGACCCAGTACTTC.

V and J are TRBV10-2 and TRBJ1-6; D might be TRBD1 (5 bases). Germline-derived CDR1 and CDR2 are WSHSY and SAAADI. V lost 2 bases, J lost 8 bases, and 16 bases lay in between. CDR3 length: 16 amino acids. DNA of the CDR3: TGCGCCAGCAGTGAGCCGGAGTCCAGGGCGTATTCACCCCTCCACTTT. This gives the protein CASSEPESRAYSPLHF.

The DNA of the CDR3 is TGTGCCAGCAGCTCAGGGACAGAGGTGGCGGAAGCTTTCTTT. Its protein product is CASSSGTEVAEAFF. This sequence joins TRBV7-3 and TRBJ1-1; 7 bases line up with TRBD1. The CDR3 runs to 14 residues. V shed 4 bases and J 8 bases; nucleotides not matched to a gene: 10. Germline values: CDR1 SGHTA, CDR2 FQGTGA. Supplemented by reference TRBV7-3 and TRBJ1-1, the full variable domain reads GAGVSQTPSNKVTEKGKYVELRCDPISGHTALYWYRQSLGQGPEFLIYFQGTGAADDSGLPNDRFFAVRPEGSVSTLKIQRTERGDSAVYLCASSSGTEVAEAFFGQGTRLTVV.

This clone was recorded once. The CDR3 spells CASSPDPDREAFF. The CDR3, as DNA: TGTGCCAGCAGCCCAGATCCGGACAGAGAAGCTTTCTTT. This rearrangement joins TRBV7-2 to TRBJ1-1; possibly TRBD1 for D (6 bases). Germline V gene data show CDR1 as SGHTA and CDR2 as FQGNSA. V dropped 5 bases and J dropped 8 bases, with 15 bases sitting between them. This CDR3 is 13 amino acids long.

The chain couples TRBV7-3 to TRBJ2-3; TRBD2 matches at 9 bases. The germline gives CDR1 SGHTA, CDR2 FQGTGA. This CDR3 spans 13 amino acids. The J segment lost 0 bases and the V segment lost 10 bases, leaving 2 bases of the junction unmatched. CDR3 bases: TGTGCCACCGGGACTAGCAGCACAGATACGCAGTATTTT. Encoded protein: CATGTSSTDTQYF.

This clone was counted only a few times. The chain joins TRBV28 to TRBJ1-2; TRBD1 agrees at 7 bases. Per the germline V gene, CDR1 is MDHEN and CDR2 is SYDVKM. J gave up 5 bases and V 1 base, and 10 bases lay outside the gene matches. The CDR3 has 16 residues. CDR3 protein: CASSLSNAGGSYGYTF. CDR3 nucleotide sequence: TGTGCCAGCAGTTTATCGAATGCAGGGGGTAGTTATGGCTACACCTTC.

This sequence joins TRBV5-1 and TRBJ1-2; tentative D call: TRBD1 (5 bases). Trimming took off 3 bases at V and 6 bases at J, with 18 bases between the two ends. The CDR3 runs 15 residues. CDR1 SGHRS and CDR2 YFSETQ come from the germline V gene. The CDR3 reads CASSSWGAAGDGYTF. In DNA, the CDR3 is TGCGCCAGCAGCTCGTGGGGTGCAGCGGGGGATGGCTACACCTTC.

The chain joins TRBV5-1 to TRBJ1-2; 10 bases fit TRBD1. V dropped 4 bases and J dropped 6; count of bases not matched to a gene: 9. This CDR3 spans 15 amino acids. CDR1 is SGHRS, CDR2 YFSETQ, per germline. DNA of the CDR3: TGCGCCAGCAGCCCCGGGACAGGGGCATCGAATGGCTACACCTTC. This sequence encodes CASSPGTGASNGYTF. Looking up the rest from reference TRBV5-1 and TRBJ1-2 gives the full variable domain: KAGVTQTPRYLIKTRGQQVTLSCSPISGHRSVSWYQQTPGQGLQFLFEYFSETQRNKGNFPGRFSGRQFSNSRSEMNVSTLELGDSALYLCASSPGTGASNGYTFGSGTRLTVV.

This clone was counted only a few times. This chain links TRBV28 with TRBJ2-2, with TRBD1 matching 9 bases. V trimming: 4 bases; J trimming: 1 base; junction bases outside the gene matches: 7. Germline lookup yields CDR1 MDHEN and CDR2 SYDVKM. The CDR3 is 17 amino acids. The CDR3 is CASSWGPGQGNTGELFF. The CDR3 region has the DNA TGTGCCAGCAGTTGGGGACCGGGACAGGGGAACACCGGGGAGCTGTTTTTT.

The chain joins TRBV18 to TRBJ1-1, with 7 bases fitting TRBD1. J lost 6 bases, V lost 4 bases, and 5 bases had no gene match. This CDR3 comprises 13 residues. Looked up from germline, CDR1 is KGHSH and CDR2 is LQKENI. The CDR3 reads CASSLNRGSEAFF. The CDR3 DNA is TGTGCCAGCTCACTTAACAGGGGATCTGAAGCTTTCTTT. Filled out from reference TRBV18 and TRBJ1-1, the complete variable domain reads NAGVMQNPRHLVRRRGQEARLRCSPMKGHSHVYWYRQLPEEGLKFMVYLQKENIIDESGMPKERFSAEFPKEGPSILRIQQVVRGDSAAYFCASSLNRGSEAFFGQGTRLTVV.

The chain has TRBV7-3 and TRBJ1-5; D perhaps matches TRBD1 (6 bases). Looked up from germline, CDR1 is SGHTA and CDR2 is FQGTGA. The CDR3 length is 15 residues. V lost 7 bases and J lost 4, with 17 bases in between. For the CDR3, the DNA is TGTGCCAGCATGGGACATCTTCCATCTAATCAGCCCCAGCATTTT. Translating gives CASMGHLPSNQPQHF.

The gene calls are TRBV3-1 (or the pseudogene TRBV3-2) and TRBJ2-2; 8 bases fit TRBD1. The V gene's germline CDR1 is LGHDT and CDR2 YNNKEL (reference sequence). Trimming removed 0 bases from V and 3 bases from J; junction bases left unmatched: 0. CDR3 length equals 15 residues. This CDR3 reads CASSQEGQDTGELFF. CDR3 DNA sequence: TGTGCCAGCAGCCAAGAGGGACAGGACACCGGGGAGCTGTTTTTT.

The V gene is TRBV27, the J gene TRBJ2-7, with unresolved D. This CDR3 spans 14 amino acids. Germline CDR1 and CDR2: MNHEY and SMNVEV (reference sequence). Trimming pared 2 bases from V and 5 bases from J, leaving 13 bases between. The CDR3 bases are TGTGCCAGCAGTTTAACCCCTCGGGTGAACGAGCAGTACTTC. It is translated as CASSLTPRVNEQYF.

The sample holds one count of this clone. V and J are TRBV2 and TRBJ1-5, with a tentative D call TRBD1 (6 bases). The V and J ends lost 1 base and 8 bases respectively, with 9 bases between them. Germline-derived CDR1 and CDR2 are SNHLY and FYNNEI. The CDR3 loop spans 13 amino acids. CDR3: CASSEEGGEPQHF. The CDR3 region has the DNA TGTGCCAGCAGTGAAGAAGGGGGGGAGCCCCAGCATTTT.

This chain's CDR3 is CASSLDPATTYEQYF. The DNA for the CDR3 is TGCGCCAGCAGCTTAGACCCGGCGACAACCTACGAGCAGTACTTC. The chain uses TRBV5-1 and TRBJ2-7; D is unclear. Germline CDR1 is SGHRS and CDR2 is YFSETQ. The CDR3 totals 15 residues. V was shortened by 2 bases and J by 2 bases, with 14 bases between the two germline ends.

The chain has TRBV10-3 and TRBJ1-6, with 8 bases that match TRBD1. The CDR3 extends over 12 amino acids. The V and J ends lost 10 bases and 10 bases, in that order; junction bases with no gene match: 6. Germline assignment: CDR1 ENHRY and CDR2 SYGVKD. The CDR3 loop reads CASRQGNSPLHF. CDR3 coding DNA: TGTGCCAGTCGACAGGGGAACTCACCCCTCCACTTT.

This chain uses TRBV7-9 with TRBJ2-1, with 7 bases identical to TRBD1. Germline V gene lookup returns CDR1 SEHNR and CDR2 FQNEAQ (reference sequence). V dropped 5 bases and J dropped 0; count of bases not matched to a gene: 10. This CDR3 is 17 amino acids long. This CDR3 is CASSRQGRSSSYNEQFF. The CDR3 nucleotides are TGTGCCAGCAGCCGACAGGGTCGGTCAAGCTCCTACAATGAGCAGTTCTTC.

This clone was observed a single time. The chain combines TRBV5-1 with TRBJ2-3; 10 bases are shared with TRBD2. V dropped 1 base and J dropped 4; count of bases not matched to a gene: 3. This CDR3 has 15 amino acids. Germline V CDR1 and CDR2: SGHRS, YFSETQ. Here the CDR3 reads CASSLLAGEADTQYF. The CDR3 region has the DNA TGCGCCAGCAGCTTGCTAGCGGGAGAAGCAGATACGCAGTATTTT.

The chain carries TRBV7-2 and TRBJ1-2; D may be TRBD1 (6 bases). CDR1 is SGHTA, CDR2 FQGNSA, per germline. This CDR3 has 15 amino acids. V was clipped by 3 bases and J by 7 bases, with 18 bases between them. CDR3 sequence reads: CASSLRPPGVSGYTF. In DNA, the CDR3 is TGTGCCAGCAGCTTGAGACCTCCAGGGGTCTCTGGCTACACCTTC.